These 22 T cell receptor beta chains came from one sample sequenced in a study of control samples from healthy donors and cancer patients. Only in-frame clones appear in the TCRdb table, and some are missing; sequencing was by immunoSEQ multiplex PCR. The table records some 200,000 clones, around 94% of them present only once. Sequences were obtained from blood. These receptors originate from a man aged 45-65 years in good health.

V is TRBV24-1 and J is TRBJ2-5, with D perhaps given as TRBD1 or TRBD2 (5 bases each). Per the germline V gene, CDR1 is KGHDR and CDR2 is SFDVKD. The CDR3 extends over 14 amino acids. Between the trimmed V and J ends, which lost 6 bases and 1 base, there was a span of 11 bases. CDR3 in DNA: TGTGCCACCAGTTGGGGGAGTAGCCAAGAGACCCAGTACTTC. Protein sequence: CATSWGSSQETQYF.

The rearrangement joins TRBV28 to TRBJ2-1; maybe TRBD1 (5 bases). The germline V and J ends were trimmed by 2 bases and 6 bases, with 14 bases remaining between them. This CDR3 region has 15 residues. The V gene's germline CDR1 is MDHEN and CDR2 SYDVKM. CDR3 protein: CASSLRGRVGNEQFF. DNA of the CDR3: TGTGCCAGCAGTTTAAGAGGCAGGGTAGGCAATGAGCAGTTCTTC.

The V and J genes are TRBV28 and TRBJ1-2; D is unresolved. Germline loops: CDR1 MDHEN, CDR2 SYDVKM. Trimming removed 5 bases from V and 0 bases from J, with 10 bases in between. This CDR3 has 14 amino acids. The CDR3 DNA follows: TGTGCCAGCAGTGTCGTCTCTCCTAACTATGGCTACACCTTC. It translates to CASSVVSPNYGYTF.

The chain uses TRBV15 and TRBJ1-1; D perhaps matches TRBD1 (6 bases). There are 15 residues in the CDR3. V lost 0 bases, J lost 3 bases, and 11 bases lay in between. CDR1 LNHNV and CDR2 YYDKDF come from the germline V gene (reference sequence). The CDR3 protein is CATSRDAQGYTEAFF. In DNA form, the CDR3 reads TGTGCCACCAGCAGAGACGCACAGGGTTACACTGAAGCTTTCTTT.

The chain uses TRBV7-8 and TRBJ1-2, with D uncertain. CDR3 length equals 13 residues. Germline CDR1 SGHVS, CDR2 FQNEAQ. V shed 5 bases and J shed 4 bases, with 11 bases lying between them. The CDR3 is CASSPRFGYGYTF. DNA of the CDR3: TGTGCCAGCAGCCCCCGGTTCGGCTATGGCTACACCTTC.

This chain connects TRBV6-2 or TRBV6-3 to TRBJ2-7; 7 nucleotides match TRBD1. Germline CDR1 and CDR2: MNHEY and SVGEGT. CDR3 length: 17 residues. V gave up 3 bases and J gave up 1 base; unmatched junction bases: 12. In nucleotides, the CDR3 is TGTGCCAGCAGTTATGGACCCAAGGGACAGAATTCCTACGAGCAGTACTTC. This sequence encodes CASSYGPKGQNSYEQYF.

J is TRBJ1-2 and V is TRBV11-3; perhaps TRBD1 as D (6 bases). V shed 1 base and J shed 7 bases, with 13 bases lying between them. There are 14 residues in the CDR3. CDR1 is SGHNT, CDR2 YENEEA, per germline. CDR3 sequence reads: CASSLVGARVGYTF. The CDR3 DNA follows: TGTGCCAGCAGCTTAGTGGGGGCGCGGGTTGGCTACACCTTC.

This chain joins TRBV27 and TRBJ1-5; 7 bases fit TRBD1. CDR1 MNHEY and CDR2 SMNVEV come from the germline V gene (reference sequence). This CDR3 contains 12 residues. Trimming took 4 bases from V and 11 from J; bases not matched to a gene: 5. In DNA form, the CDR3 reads TGTGCCAGCAGTTCCACAGGGGTGACCCAGCATTTT. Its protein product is CASSSTGVTQHF.

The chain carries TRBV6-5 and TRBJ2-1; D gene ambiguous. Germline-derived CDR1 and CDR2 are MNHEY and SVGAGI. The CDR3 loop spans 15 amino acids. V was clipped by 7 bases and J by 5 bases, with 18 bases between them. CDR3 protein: CASTPEGAANNEQFF. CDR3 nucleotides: TGTGCCAGCACCCCGGAAGGTGCGGCAAACAATGAGCAGTTCTTC.

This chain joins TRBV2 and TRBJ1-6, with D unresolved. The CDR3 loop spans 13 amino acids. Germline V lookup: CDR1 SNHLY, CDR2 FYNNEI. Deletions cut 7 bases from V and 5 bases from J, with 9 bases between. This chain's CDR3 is CASIPSHNSPLHF. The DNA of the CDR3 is TGTGCCAGCATTCCCAGTCATAATTCACCCCTCCACTTT.

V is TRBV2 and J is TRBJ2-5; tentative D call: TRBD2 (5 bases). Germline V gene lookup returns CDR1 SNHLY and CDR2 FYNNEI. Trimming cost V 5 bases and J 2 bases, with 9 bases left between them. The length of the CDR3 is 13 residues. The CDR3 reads CASSSGTQETQYF. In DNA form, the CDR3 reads TGTGCCAGCAGTAGCGGCACACAAGAGACCCAGTACTTC.

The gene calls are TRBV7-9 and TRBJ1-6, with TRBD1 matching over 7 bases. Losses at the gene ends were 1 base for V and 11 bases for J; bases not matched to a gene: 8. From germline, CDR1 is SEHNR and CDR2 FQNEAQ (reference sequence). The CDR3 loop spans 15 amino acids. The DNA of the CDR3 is TGTGCCAGCAGCTTAGGGGCAGGGGGAAGGACACCCCTCCACTTT. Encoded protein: CASSLGAGGRTPLHF.

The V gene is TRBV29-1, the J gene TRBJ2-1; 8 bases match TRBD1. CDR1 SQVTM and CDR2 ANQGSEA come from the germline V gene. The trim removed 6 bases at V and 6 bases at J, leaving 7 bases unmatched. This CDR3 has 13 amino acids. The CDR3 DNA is TGCAGCGTCCAGGGACAGGTAGTCAATGAGCAGTTCTTC. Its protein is CSVQGQVVNEQFF.

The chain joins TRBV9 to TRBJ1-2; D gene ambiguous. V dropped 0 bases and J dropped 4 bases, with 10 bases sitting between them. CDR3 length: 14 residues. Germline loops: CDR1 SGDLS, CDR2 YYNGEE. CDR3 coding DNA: TGTGCCAGCAGCGTAGCCGAATTCAGCTATGGCTACACCTTC. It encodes CASSVAEFSYGYTF.

CDR3 amino acids: CASSRPRTGQGSPLHF. In DNA, the CDR3 is TGTGCCAGCAGTCGACCTAGGACAGGGCAGGGTTCACCCCTCCACTTT. The genes are TRBV6-6 and TRBJ1-6; 8 bases agree with TRBD1. Germline V CDR1 and CDR2: MNHNY, SVGAGI (reference sequence). The trim removed 5 bases at V and 9 bases at J, leaving 12 bases unmatched. The length of the CDR3 is 16 residues.

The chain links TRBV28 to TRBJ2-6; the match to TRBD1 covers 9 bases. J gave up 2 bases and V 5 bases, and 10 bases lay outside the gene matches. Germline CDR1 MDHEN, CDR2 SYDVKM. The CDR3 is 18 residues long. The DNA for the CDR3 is TGTGCCAGCAGTCCTAACTCAAGGACAGGGGCTGGGGCCAACGTCCTGACTTTC. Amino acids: CASSPNSRTGAGANVLTF.

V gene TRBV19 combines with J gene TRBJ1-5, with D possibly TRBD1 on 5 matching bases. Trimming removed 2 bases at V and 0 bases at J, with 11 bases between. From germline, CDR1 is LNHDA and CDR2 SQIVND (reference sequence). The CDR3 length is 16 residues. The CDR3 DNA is TGTGCCAGTAGTATATTCTGGGGGGGTAGCAATCAGCCCCAGCATTTT. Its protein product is CASSIFWGGSNQPQHF.

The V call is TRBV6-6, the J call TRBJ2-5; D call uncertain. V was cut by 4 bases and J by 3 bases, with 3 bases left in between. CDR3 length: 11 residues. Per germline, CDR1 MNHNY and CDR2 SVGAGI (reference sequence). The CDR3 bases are TGTGCCAGCAGTTCAGAAGAGACCCAGTACTTC. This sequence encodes CASSSEETQYF.

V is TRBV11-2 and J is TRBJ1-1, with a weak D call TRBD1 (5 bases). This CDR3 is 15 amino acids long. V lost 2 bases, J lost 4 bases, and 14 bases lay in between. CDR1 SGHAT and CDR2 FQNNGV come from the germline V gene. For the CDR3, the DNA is TGTGCCAGCAGCTTAAATAAGGCAGGGCGCACTGAAGCTTTCTTT. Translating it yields CASSLNKAGRTEAFF.

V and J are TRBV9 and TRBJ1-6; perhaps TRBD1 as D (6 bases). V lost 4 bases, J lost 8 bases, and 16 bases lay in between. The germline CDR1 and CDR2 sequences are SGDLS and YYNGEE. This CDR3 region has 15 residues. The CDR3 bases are TGTGCCAGCAGCCCCGAGAGGGGGGGCGATTCACCCCTCCACTTT. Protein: CASSPERGGDSPLHF.

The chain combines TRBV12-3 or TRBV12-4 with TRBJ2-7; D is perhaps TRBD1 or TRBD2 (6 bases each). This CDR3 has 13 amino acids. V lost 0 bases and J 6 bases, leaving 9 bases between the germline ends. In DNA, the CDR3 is TGTGCCAGCAGTTTAGCAGGAGGGGGCGAGCAGTACTTC. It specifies CASSLAGGGEQYF.

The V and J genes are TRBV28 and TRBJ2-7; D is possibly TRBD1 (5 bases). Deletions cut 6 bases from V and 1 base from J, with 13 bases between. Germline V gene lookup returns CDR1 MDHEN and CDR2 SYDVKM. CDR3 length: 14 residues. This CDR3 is CASRGTGASYEQYF. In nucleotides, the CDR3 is TGTGCCAGCAGGGGAACAGGAGCTTCCTACGAGCAGTACTTC.